The source of this T cell receptor beta chain is a study of OX40 agonist ivuxolimab in advanced cancers. Germline CDR1 is SNHLY and CDR2 is FYNNEI. CDR3 length equals 17 residues. V lost 3 bases and J 3 bases, leaving 19 bases between the germline ends. Using immunoSEQ multiplex PCR, the repertoire was profiled, and TCRdb retains in-frame clones only, with some absent. The table has 65,000 to 80,000 clones, roughly 84% seen once. The V gene is TRBV2, the J gene TRBJ2-3, with TRBD2 as a possible D gene (5 bases). The sequence was obtained from an adult with an advanced solid tumor such as melanoma, head and neck, liver or kidney cancer. The starting material was CD4+ or CD8+ T cells sorted from blood, obtained in a trial of the OX40 agonist ivuxolimab. The CDR3 DNA reads TGTGCCAGCAGTGACGCCTTAGCCGTGACGGGGACAGATACGCAGTATTTT. Its protein is CASSDALAVTGTDTQYF.